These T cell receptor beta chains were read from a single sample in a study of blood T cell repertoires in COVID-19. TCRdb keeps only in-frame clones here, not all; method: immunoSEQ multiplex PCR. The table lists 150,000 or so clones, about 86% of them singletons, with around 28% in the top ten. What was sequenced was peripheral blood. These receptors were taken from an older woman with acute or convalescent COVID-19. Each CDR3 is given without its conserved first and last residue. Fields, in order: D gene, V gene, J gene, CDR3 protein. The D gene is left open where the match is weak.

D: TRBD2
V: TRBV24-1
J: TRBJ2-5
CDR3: ATSDPGLAGTQY

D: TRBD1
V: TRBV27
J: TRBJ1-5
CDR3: ASSSLRTGGEGSNQPQH

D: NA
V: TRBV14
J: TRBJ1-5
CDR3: ASSQEHGRGRPQH

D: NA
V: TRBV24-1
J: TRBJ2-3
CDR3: ATSDSGTFPDTQY

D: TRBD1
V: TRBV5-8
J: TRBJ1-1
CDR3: ASSPGRGQLNTEAF

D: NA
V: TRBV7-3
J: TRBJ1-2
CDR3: ASSRSRGYGYT

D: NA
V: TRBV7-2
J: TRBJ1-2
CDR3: ASSPERIANYGYT

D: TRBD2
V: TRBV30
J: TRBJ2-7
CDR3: AWRGRLGLAGGGEQY

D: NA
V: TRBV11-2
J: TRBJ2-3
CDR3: ASSPLGGLLDTQY

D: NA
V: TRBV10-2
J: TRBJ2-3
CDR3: ASSSWGGADHYGTDTQY

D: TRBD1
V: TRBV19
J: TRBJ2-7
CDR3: ASRGTGTINEQY

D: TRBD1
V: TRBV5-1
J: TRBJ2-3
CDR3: ASRTGPTSTDTQY

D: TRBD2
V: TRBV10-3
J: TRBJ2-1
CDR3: AITQGGLEGNEQF

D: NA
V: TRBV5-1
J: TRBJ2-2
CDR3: ASSLDSTGELF

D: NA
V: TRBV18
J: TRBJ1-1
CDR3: ASSRTASNTEAF

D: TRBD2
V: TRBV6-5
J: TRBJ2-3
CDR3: ASSIAGGTDTQY

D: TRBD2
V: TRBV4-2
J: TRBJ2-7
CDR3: ASSQVPGLAGGEQY

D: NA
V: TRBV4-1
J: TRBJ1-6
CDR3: ASSQEAGYNSPLH

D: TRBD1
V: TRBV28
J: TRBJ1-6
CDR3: ASTQRDRNSPLH

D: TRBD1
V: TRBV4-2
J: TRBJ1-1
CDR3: ASSQVSSGTGEVAF

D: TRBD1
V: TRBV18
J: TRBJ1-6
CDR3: ASSPVTLGQASSYNSPLH

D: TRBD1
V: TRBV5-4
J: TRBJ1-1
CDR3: ASSLGQGVEAF

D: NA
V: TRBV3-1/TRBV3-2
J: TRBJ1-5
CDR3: ASSQDSWQGNQPQH

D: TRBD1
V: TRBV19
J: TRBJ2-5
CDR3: ASRGQGEKTQY

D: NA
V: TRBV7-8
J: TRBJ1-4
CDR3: ASSLGNREFGEKLF